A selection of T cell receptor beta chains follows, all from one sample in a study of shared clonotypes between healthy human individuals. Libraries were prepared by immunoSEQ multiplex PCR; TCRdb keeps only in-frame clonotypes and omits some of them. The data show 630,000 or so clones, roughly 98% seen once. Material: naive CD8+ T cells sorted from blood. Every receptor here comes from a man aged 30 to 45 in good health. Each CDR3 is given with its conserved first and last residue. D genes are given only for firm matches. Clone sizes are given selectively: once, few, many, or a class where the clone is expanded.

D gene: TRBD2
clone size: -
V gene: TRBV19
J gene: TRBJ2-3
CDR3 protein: CASSINPRGGDTQYF
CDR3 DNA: TGTGCCAGTAGTATAAATCCCCGGGGGGGAGATACGCAGTATTTT

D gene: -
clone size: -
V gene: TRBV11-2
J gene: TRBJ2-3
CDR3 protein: CASSSPPGTHKFTDTQYF
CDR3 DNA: TGTGCCAGCAGCTCCCCCCCCGGGACACATAAATTCACAGATACGCAGTATTTT

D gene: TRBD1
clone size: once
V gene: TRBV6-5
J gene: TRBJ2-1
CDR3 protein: CASSFGTGNNEQFF
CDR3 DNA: TGTGCCAGCAGTTTCGGGACAGGGAACAATGAGCAGTTCTTC

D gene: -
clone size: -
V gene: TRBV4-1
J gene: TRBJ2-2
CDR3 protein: CASSQDQGRELFF
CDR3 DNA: TGCGCCAGCAGCCAAGATCAGGGCCGGGAGCTGTTTTTT

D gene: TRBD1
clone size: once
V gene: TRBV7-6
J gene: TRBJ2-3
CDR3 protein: CASSENKDRVGADTQYF
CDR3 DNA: TGTGCCAGCAGCGAAAACAAGGACAGGGTTGGGGCAGATACGCAGTATTTT

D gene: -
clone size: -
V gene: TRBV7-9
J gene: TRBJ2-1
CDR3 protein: CASSVSGYNEQFF
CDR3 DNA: TGTGCCAGCAGCGTCTCGGGCTACAATGAGCAGTTCTTC

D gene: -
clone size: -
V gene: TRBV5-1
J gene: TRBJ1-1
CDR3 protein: CASSSDGSEAFF
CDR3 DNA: TGCGCCAGCAGCTCAGATGGTTCTGAAGCTTTCTTT

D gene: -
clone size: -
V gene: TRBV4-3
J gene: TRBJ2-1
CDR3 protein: CASSRDRQIPEQFF
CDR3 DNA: TGCGCCAGCAGCCGAGATAGACAGATCCCTGAGCAGTTCTTC

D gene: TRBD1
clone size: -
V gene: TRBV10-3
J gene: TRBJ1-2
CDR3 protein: CAISESWDRTNYGYTF
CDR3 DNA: TGTGCCATCAGTGAGTCTTGGGACAGGACTAACTATGGCTACACCTTC

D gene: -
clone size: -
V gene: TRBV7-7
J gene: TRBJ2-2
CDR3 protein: CASSLVVGTIANTGELFF
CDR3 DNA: TGTGCCAGCAGCTTAGTGGTGGGGACCATAGCGAACACCGGGGAGCTGTTTTTT

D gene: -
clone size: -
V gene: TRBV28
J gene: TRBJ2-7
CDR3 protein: CASSFLTKEYTYEQYF
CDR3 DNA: TGTGCCAGCAGTTTCCTAACAAAGGAGTATACCTACGAGCAGTACTTC

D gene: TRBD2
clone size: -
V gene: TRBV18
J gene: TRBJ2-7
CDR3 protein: CASSPNEGGGVYEQYF
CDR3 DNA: TGTGCCAGCTCACCAAACGAAGGTGGGGGGGTCTACGAGCAGTACTTC

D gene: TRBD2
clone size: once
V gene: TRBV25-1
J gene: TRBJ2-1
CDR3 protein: CASSAWTSEGYEQFF
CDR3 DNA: TGTGCCAGCAGTGCTTGGACTAGCGAGGGGTATGAGCAGTTCTTC

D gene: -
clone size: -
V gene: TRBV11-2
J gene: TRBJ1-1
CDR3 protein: CASSLPTEAFF
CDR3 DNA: TGTGCCAGCAGCCTACCCACTGAAGCTTTCTTT

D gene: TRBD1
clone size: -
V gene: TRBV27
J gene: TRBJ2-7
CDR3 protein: CASSARGTGVYEQYF
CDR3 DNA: TGTGCCAGCAGCGCTCGAGGGACAGGGGTCTACGAGCAGTACTTC

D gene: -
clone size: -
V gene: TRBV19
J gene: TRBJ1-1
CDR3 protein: CASIPRLIDGNTEAFF
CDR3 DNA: TGTGCCAGTATTCCCCGCCTCATCGACGGGAACACTGAAGCTTTCTTT

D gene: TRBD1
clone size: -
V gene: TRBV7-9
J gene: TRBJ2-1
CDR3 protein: CASSPTRRDRYNEQFF
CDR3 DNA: TGTGCCAGCAGCCCCACTAGGCGGGACAGGTACAATGAGCAGTTCTTC

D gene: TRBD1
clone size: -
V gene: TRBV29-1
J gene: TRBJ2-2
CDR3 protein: CSGDRENTGELFF
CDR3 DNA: TGCAGCGGGGACAGGGAGAACACCGGGGAGCTGTTTTTT

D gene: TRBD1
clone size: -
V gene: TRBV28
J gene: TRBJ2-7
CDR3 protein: CASSLPGQGASYEQYF
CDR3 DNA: TGTGCCAGCAGTTTGCCGGGACAGGGGGCCTCCTACGAGCAGTACTTC

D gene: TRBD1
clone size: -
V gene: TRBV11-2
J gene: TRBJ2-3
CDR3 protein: CASSFRDSRTDTQYF
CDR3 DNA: TGTGCCAGCAGCTTCCGGGACAGTAGGACAGATACGCAGTATTTT

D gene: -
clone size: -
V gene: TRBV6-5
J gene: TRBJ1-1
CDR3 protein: CASSRFGTEAFF
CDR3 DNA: TGTGCCAGCAGTCGGTTTGGGACTGAAGCTTTCTTT

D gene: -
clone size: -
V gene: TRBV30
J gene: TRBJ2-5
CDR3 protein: CAWSGVNQETQYF
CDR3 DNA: TGTGCCTGGAGTGGAGTAAACCAAGAGACCCAGTACTTC

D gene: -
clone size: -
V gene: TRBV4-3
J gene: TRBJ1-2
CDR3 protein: CASSQVRGDLPDYGYTF
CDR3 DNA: TGCGCCAGCAGCCAAGTACGGGGTGATCTACCTGATTATGGCTACACCTTC

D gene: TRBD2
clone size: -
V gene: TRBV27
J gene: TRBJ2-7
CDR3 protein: CATQIGLAGGYEQYF
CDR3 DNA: TGTGCCACCCAAATAGGACTAGCGGGGGGTTACGAGCAGTACTTC

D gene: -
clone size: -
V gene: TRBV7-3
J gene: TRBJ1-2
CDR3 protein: CATDRDQANYGYTF
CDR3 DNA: TGTGCCACAGACAGAGACCAAGCTAACTATGGCTACACCTTC

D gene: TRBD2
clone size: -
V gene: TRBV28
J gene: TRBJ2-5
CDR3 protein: CASSPGGSSGETQYF
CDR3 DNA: TGTGCCAGCAGTCCAGGCGGGAGCTCTGGAGAGACCCAGTACTTC

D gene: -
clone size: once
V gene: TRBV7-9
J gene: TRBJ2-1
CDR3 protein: CASSLAGGSHNEQFF
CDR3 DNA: TGTGCCAGCAGCTTAGCGGGAGGTTCACATAATGAGCAGTTCTTC

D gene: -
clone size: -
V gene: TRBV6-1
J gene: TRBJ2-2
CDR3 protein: CASSEASGGLGAGELFF
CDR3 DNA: TGTGCCAGCAGTGAAGCGAGTGGGGGGTTAGGTGCCGGGGAGCTGTTTTTT

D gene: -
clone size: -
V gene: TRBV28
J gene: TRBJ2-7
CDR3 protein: CASSLSPGYGLDEQYF
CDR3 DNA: TGTGCCAGCAGTTTATCCCCCGGCTACGGCCTTGACGAGCAGTACTTC

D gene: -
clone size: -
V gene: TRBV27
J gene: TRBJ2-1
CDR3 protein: CASSLAGSSYNEQFF
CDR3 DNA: TGTGCCAGCAGTTTAGCGGGAAGCTCCTACAATGAGCAGTTCTTC

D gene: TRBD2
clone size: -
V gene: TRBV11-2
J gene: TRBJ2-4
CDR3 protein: CASSGGLAGARVDDIQYF
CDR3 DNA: TGTGCCAGCAGCGGGGGACTAGCGGGAGCCCGTGTAGATGACATTCAGTACTTC

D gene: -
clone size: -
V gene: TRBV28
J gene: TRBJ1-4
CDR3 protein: CASRPGVGNGKLFF
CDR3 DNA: TGTGCCAGCAGGCCTGGTGTAGGGAATGGAAAACTGTTTTTT

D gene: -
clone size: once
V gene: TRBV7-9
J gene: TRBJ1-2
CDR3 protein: CASSHRLLKGGYTF
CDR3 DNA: TGTGCCAGCAGCCACAGATTACTAAAAGGTGGCTACACCTTC

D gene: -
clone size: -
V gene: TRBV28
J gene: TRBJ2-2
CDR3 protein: CASSLIRYGGRELFF
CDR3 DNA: TGTGCCAGCAGTTTAATACGTTACGGTGGCCGGGAGCTGTTTTTT

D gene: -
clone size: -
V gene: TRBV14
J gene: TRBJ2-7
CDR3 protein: CASSQAGLKPYEQYF
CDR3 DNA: TGTGCCAGCAGCCAAGCAGGTCTAAAGCCCTACGAGCAGTACTTC

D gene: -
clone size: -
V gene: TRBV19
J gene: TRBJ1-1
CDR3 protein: CASGTGTLNTEAFF
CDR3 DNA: TGTGCCAGTGGTACCGGGACATTGAACACTGAAGCTTTCTTT

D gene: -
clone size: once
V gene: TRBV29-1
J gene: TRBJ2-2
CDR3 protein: CSVGSRTQNTGELFF
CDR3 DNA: TGCAGCGTTGGGTCGAGGACACAGAACACCGGGGAGCTGTTTTTT

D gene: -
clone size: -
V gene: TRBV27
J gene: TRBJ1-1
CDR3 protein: CASSRPVGDTEAFF
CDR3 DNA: TGTGCCAGCAGTAGGCCGGTGGGCGACACTGAAGCTTTCTTT

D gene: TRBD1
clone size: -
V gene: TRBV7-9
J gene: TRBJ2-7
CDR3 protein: CASSREDRGLYEQYF
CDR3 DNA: TGTGCCAGCAGCCGCGAGGACAGGGGGCTGTACGAGCAGTACTTC

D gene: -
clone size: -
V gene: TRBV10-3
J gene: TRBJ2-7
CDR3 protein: CAIGDSYEQYF
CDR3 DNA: TGTGCCATCGGGGATTCCTACGAGCAGTACTTC

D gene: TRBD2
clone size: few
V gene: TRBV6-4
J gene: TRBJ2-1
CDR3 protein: CASSTGLAGPYNEQFF
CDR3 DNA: TGTGCCAGCAGTACGGGACTAGCGGGACCTTACAATGAGCAGTTCTTC

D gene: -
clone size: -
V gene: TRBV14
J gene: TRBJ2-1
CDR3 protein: CASSHLESEQFF
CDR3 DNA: TGTGCCAGCAGCCACCTGGAGAGCGAGCAGTTCTTC

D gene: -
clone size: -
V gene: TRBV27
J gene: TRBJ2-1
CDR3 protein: CASKGLTYYNEQFF
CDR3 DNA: TGTGCCAGCAAAGGACTCACCTACTACAATGAGCAGTTCTTC

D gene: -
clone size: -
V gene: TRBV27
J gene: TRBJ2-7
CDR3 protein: CASSSSYEQYF
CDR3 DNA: TGTGCCAGCAGTTCAAGTTACGAGCAGTACTTC

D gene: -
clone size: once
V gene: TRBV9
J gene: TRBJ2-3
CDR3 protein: CASRGGQDTDTQYF
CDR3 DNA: TGTGCCAGCAGGGGAGGACAGGACACAGATACGCAGTATTTT

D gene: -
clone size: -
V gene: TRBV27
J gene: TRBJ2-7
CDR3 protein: CASAGYGSPGTYEQYF
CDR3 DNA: TGTGCCAGCGCCGGTTACGGGTCCCCGGGGACCTACGAGCAGTACTTC

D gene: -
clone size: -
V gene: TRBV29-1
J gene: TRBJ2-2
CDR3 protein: CSVALGDGELFF
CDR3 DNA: TGCAGCGTTGCATTGGGGGACGGGGAGCTGTTTTTT

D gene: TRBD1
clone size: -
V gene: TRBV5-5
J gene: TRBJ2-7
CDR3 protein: CASSRQDRGLYEQYF
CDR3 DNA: TGTGCCAGCAGCCGCCAGGACAGGGGACTCTACGAGCAGTACTTC

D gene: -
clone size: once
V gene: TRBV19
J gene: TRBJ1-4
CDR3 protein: CASTRVGADVDEKLFF
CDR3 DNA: TGTGCCAGTACCCGGGTAGGGGCAGATGTCGATGAAAAACTGTTTTTT

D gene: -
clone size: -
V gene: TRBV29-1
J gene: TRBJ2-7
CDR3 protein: CSVRNSIYEQYF
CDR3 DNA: TGCAGCGTTCGAAACTCGATTTACGAGCAGTACTTC

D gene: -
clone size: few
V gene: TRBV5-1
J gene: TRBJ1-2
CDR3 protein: CASSLGALWGYTF
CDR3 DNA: TGCGCCAGCAGCTTGGGGGCTTTGTGGGGCTACACCTTC

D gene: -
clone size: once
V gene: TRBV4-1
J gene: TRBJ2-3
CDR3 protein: CASSAQMSSTDTQYF
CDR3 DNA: TGCGCCAGCAGCGCCCAAATGTCTAGCACAGATACGCAGTATTTT

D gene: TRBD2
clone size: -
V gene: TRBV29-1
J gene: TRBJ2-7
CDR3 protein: CSVESSGRTYEQYF
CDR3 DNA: TGCAGCGTTGAGTCTAGCGGGCGCACCTACGAGCAGTACTTC

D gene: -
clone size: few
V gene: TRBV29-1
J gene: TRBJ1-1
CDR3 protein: CSVEENTEAFF
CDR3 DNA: TGCAGCGTTGAAGAGAACACTGAAGCTTTCTTT